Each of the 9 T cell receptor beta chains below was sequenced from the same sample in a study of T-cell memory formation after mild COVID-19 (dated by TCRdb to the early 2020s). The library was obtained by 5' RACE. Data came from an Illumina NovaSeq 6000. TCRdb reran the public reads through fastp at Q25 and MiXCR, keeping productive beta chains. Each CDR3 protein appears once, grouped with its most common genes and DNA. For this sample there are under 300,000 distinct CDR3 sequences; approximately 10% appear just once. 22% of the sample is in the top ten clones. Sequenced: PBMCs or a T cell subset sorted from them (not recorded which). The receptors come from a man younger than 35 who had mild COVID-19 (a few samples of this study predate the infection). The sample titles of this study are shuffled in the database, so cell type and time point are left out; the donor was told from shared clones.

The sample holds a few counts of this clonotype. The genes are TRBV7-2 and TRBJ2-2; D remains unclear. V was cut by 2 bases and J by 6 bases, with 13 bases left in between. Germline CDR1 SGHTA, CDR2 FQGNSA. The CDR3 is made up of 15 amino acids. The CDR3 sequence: CASSLLGLRSGELFF. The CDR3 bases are TGTGCCAGCAGCTTATTGGGCCTGAGGTCCGGGGAGCTGTTTTTT. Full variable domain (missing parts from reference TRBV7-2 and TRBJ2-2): GAGVSQSPSNKVTEKGKDVELRCDPISGHTALYWYRQSLGQGLEFLIYFQGNSAPDKSGLPSDRFSAERTGGSVSTLTIQRTQQEDSAVYLCASSLLGLRSGELFFGEGSRLTVL.

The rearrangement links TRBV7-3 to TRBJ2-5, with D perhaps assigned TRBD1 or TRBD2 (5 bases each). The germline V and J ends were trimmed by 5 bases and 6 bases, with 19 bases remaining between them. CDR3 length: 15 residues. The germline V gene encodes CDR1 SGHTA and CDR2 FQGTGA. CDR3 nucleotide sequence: TGTGCCAGCAGCGCACATTCCGGGGCGGATAAGACCCAGTACTTC. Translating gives CASSAHSGADKTQYF.

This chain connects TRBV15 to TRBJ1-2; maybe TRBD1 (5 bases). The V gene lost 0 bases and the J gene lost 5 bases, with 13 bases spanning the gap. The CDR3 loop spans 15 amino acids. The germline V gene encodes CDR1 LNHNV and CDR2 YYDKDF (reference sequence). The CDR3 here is CATSRDRRGSYGYTF. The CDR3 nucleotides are TGTGCCACCAGCAGAGATCGTAGGGGCAGTTATGGCTACACCTTC.

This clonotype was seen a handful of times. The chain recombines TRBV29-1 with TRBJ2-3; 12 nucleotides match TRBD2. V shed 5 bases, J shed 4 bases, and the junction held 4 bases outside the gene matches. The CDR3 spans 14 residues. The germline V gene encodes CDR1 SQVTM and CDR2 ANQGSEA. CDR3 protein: CSVQLAGGSDTQYF. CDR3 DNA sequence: TGCAGCGTTCAACTAGCGGGGGGCTCAGATACGCAGTATTTT.

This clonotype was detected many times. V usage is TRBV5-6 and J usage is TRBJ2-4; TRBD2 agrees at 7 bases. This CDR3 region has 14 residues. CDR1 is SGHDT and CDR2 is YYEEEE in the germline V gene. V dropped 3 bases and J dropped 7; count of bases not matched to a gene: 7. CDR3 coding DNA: TGTGCCAGCAGCTACCCACTGGGGGGGAACATTCAGTACTTC. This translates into CASSYPLGGNIQYF.

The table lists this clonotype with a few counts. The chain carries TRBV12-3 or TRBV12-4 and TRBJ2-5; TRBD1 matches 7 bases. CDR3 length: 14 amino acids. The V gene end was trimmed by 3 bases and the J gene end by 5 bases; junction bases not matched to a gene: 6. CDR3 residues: CASSLYRGFETQYF. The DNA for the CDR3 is TGTGCCAGCAGTTTGTACAGGGGATTCGAGACCCAGTACTTC.

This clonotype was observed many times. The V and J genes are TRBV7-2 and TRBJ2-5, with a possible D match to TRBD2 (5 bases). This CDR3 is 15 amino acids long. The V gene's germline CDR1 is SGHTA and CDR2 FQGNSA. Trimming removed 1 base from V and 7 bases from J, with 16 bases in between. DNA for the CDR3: TGTGCCAGCAGCTTAGGGGTAGCGAGCCGGGGGACCCAGTACTTC. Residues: CASSLGVASRGTQYF.

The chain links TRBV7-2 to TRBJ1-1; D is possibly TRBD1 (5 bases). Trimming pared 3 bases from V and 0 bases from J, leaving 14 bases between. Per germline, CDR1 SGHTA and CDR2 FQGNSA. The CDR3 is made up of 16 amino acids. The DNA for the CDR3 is TGTGCCAGCAGCTTCCCGGTGGGGGTTTTGAACACTGAAGCTTTCTTT. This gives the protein CASSFPVGVLNTEAFF.

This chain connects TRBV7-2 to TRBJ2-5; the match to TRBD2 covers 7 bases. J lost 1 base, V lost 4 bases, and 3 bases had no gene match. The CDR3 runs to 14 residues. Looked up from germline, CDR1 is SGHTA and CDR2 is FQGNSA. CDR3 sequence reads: CASSYGLVQETQYF. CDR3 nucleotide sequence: TGTGCCAGCAGCTACGGACTAGTCCAAGAGACCCAGTACTTC. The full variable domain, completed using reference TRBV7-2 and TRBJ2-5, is GAGVSQSPSNKVTEKGKDVELRCDPISGHTALYWYRQSLGQGLEFLIYFQGNSAPDKSGLPSDRFSAERTGGSVSTLTIQRTQQEDSAVYLCASSYGLVQETQYFGPGTRLLVL.